The clone carrying this T cell receptor beta chain occurred once. Its antigen is unidentified. The sample originates from a study of OX40 agonist ivuxolimab in advanced cancers. Whole-study context: From 23 to 79 years was the age range, with a mean of around 56 years, and 65% to 90% were male.

The table came from immunoSEQ multiplex PCR; TCRdb's copy has only in-frame clones and leaves some out. The profile shows almost 80,000 clones, less than 85% of them singletons. Study results and caveats: Certain nonresponding patients likewise had low normalized T-cell clonal expansion.

Sequenced here: CD4+ or CD8+ T cells sorted from blood, sampled in a trial of the OX40 agonist ivuxolimab. This TCR came from an adult with an advanced solid tumor such as melanoma, head and neck, liver or kidney cancer.

For the CDR3, the DNA is TGCAGTGCTAATGGACGATATGGCTACACCTTC. This sequence encodes CSANGRYGYTF. The chain couples TRBV20-1 to TRBJ1-2; D call uncertain. Trimming pared 4 bases from V and 5 bases from J, leaving 8 bases between. Germline V gives CDR1 DFQATT, CDR2 SNEGSKA (reference sequence). The CDR3 has 11 residues.